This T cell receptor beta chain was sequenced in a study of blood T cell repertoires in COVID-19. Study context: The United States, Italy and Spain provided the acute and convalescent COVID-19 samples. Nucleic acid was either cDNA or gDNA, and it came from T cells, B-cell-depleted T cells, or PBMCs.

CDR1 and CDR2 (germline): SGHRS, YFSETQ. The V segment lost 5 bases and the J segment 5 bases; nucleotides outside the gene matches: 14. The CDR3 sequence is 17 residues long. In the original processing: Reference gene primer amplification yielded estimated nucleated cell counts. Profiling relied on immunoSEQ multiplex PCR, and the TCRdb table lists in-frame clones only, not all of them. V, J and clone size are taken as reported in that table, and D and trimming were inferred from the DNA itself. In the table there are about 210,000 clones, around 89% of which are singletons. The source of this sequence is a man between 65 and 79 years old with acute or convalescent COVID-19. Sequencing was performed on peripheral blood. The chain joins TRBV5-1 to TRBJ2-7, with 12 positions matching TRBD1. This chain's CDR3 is CASSFTTGTGGFHEQYF. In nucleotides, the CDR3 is TGCGCCAGCAGTTTTACCACCGGGACAGGGGGCTTCCACGAGCAGTACTTC.